This T cell receptor (beta chain) derives from a study of Ad26.COV2.S vaccination and SARS-CoV-2 variants. The CDR3 runs to 13 residues. With 6 bases removed from V and 4 bases from J, the gap between germline ends came to 10 bases. The germline CDR1 and CDR2 sequences are SGHRS and YFSETQ. Treatment defined: around 19 received Ad26.COV2.S at low or high dose, single or two shots; 5 received placebo; per-sample allocation not given. The investigators took samples on day 63 after the first vaccine or placebo injection. The assay was immunoSEQ multiplex PCR, and TCRdb's table has in-frame clones only and misses some. The data hold some 340,000 clones, with 85% to 90% observed a single time.

The sequence came from a person aged 18-60 years who received the Ad26.COV2.S COVID-19 vaccine or a placebo. Source: peripheral blood, taken in a trial of Ad26.COV2.S vaccine versus placebo. This chain connects TRBV5-1 to TRBJ2-2; D possibly corresponds to TRBD2 (5 bases). The CDR3 loop reads CASKRVGTGELFF. The CDR3, as DNA: TGCGCCAGCAAGAGGGTTGGCACCGGGGAGCTGTTTTTT.